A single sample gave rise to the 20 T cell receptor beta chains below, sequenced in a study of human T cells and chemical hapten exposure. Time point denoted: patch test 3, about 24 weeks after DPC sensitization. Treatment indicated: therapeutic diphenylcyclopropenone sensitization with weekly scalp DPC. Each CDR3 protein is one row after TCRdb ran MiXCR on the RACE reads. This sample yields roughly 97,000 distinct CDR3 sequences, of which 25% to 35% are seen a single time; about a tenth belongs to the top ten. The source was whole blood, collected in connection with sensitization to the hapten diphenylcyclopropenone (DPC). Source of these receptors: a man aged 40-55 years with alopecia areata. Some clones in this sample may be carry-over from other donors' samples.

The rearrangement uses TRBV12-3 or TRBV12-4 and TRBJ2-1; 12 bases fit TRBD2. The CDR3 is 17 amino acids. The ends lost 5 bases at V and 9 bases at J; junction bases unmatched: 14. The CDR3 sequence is CASSLRSTSGRSGEQFF. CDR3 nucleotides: TGTGCCAGCAGTCTCCGATCGACTAGCGGGAGATCGGGTGAGCAGTTCTTC.

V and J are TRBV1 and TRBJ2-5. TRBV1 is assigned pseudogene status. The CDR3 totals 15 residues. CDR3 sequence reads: CTSSQDEPSVETQYF. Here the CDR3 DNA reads TGCACCAGCAGCCAAGATGAACCGTCCGTGGAGACCCAGTACTTC.

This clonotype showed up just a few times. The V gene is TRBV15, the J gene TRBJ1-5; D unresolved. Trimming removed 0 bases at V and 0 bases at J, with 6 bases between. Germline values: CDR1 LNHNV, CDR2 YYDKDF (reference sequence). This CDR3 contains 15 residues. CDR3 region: CATSRDFHSNQPQHF. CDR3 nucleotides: TGTGCCACCAGCAGAGATTTCCATAGCAATCAGCCCCAGCATTTT.

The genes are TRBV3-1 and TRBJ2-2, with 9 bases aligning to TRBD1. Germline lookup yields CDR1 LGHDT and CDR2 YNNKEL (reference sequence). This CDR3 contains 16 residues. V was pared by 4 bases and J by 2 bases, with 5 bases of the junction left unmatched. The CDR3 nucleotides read TGTGCCAGCAGCCGGGGACAGGGAGTAAACACCGGGGAGCTGTTTTTT. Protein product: CASSRGQGVNTGELFF. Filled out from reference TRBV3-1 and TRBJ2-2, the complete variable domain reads DTAVSQTPKYLVTQMGNDKSIKCEQNLGHDTMYWYKQDSKKFLKIMFSYNNKELIINETVPNRFSPKSPDKAHLNLHINSLELGDSAVYFCASSRGQGVNTGELFFGEGSRLTVL.

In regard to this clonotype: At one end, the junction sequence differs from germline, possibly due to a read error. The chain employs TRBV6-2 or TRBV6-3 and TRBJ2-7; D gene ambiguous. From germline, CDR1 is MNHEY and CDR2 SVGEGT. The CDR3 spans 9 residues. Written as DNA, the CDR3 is TGTGCCAGCGGCTACGTGCAGTACTTC. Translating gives CASGYVQYF.

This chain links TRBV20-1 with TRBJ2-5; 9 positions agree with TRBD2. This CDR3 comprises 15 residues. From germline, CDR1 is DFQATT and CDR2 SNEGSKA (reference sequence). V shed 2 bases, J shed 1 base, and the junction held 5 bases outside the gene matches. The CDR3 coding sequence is TGCAGTGCTAGATGGCTAGCGGGATCCCAAGAGACCCAGTACTTC. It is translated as CSARWLAGSQETQYF.

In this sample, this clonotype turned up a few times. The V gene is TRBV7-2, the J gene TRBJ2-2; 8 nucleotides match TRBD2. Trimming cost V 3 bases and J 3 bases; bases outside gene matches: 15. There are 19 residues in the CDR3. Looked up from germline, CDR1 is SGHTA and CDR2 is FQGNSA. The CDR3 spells CASSLFTSETSVHTGELFF. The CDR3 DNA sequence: TGTGCCAGCAGCTTGTTTACATCCGAGACTAGCGTACACACCGGGGAGCTGTTTTTT.

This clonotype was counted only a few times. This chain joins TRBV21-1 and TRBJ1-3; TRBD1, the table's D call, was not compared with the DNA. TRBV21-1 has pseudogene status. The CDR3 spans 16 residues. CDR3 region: CASSRGTGYSGNTIYF. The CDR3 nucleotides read TGTGCCAGCAGCAGAGGGACAGGGTATTCTGGAAACACCATATATTTT.

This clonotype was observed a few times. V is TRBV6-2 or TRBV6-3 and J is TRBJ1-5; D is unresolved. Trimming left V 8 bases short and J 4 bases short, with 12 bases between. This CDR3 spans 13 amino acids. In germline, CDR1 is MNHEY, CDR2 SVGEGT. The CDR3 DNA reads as TGTGCCAGCTTGTTACAGCCGAATCAGCCCCAGCATTTT. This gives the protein CASLLQPNQPQHF.

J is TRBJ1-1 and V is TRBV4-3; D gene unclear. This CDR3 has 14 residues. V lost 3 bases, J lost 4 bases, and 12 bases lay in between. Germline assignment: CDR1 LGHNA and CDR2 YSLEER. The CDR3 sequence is CASSHSARSTEAFF. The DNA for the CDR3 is TGCGCCAGCAGCCACTCGGCGCGGAGCACTGAAGCTTTCTTT.

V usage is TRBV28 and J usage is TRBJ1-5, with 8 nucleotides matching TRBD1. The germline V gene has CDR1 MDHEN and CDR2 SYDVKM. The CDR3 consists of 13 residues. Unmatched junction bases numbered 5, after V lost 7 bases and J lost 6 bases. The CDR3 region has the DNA TGTGCCAGCACAGGGGGCGGGGGTCAGCCCCAGCATTTT. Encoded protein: CASTGGGGQPQHF.

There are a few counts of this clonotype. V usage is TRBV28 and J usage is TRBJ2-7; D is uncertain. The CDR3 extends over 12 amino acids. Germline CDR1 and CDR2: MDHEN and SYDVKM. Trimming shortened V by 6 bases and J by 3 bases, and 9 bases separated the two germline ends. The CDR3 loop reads CASRGDIYEQYF. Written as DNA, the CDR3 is TGTGCCAGCAGAGGAGATATCTACGAGCAGTACTTC.

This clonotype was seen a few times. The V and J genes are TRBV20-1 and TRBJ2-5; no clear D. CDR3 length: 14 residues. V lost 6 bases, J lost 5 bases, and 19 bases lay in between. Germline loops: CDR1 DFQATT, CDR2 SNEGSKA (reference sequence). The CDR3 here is CSAERPDGQETQYF. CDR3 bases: TGCAGTGCCGAAAGGCCCGACGGGCAGGAGACCCAGTACTTC.

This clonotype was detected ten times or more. Here the CDR3 DNA reads TGTGCCAGCAGCTTGTCAGGACGGCTCACAGATACGCAGTATTTT. Translating gives CASSLSGRLTDTQYF. J is TRBJ2-3 and V is TRBV5-5, with unresolved D. This CDR3 contains 15 residues. Germline CDR1 is SGHKS and CDR2 is YYEKEE (reference sequence). V was pared by 1 base and J by 2 bases, with 11 bases between.

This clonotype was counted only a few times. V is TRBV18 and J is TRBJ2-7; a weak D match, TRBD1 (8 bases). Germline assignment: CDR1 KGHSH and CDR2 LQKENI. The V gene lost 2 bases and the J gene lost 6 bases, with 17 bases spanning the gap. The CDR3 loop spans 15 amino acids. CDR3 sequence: CASSPIQTGGGEQYF. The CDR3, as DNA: TGTGCCAGCTCACCAATCCAAACAGGGGGGGGCGAGCAGTACTTC. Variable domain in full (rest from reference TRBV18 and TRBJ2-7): NAGVMQNPRHLVRRRGQEARLRCSPMKGHSHVYWYRQLPEEGLKFMVYLQKENIIDESGMPKERFSAEFPKEGPSILRIQQVVRGDSAAYFCASSPIQTGGGEQYFGPGTRLTVT.

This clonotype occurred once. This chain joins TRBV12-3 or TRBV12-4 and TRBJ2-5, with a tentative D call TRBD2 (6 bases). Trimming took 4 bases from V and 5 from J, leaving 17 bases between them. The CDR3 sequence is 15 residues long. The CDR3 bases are TGTGCCAGCAGTTACCGCGGGACTCCACTTGAGACCCAGTACTTC. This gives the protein CASSYRGTPLETQYF.

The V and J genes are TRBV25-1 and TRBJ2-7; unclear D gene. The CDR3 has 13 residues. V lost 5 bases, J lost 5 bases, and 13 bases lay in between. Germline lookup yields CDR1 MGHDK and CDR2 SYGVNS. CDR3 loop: CASSNTMGNEQYF. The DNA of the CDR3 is TGTGCCAGCAGTAATACAATGGGAAACGAGCAGTACTTC.

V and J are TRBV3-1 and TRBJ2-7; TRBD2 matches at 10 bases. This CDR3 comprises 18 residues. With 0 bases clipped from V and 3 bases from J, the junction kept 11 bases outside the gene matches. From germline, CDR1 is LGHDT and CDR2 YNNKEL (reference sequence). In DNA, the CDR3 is TGTGCCAGCAGCCAAGATGGTAGCGGGAGGAACCCTTACTACGAGCAGTACTTC. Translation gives CASSQDGSGRNPYYEQYF.

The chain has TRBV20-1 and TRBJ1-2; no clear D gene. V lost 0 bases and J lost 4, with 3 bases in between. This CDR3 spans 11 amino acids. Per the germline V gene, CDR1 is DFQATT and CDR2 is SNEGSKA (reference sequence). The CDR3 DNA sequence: TGCAGTGCTAGAGATGGCTATGGCTACACCTTC. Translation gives CSARDGYGYTF.

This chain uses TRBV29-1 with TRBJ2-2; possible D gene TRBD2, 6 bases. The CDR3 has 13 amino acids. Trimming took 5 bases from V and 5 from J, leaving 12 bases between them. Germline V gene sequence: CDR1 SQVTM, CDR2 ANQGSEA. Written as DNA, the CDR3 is TGCAGCGTTACAACCGGGGGAACCGGGGAGCTGTTTTTT. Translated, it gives CSVTTGGTGELFF.